Following are 13 T cell receptor beta chains from one sample sequenced in a study of graft-versus-host responses after intestinal transplantation. These receptors have no identified antigens. Using immunoSEQ multiplex PCR, the repertoire was profiled, and TCRdb retains in-frame clones only, with some absent. The sample includes fewer than 95,000 clones, roughly 93% seen only once; the top ten take approximately 0.5%. The material was unstimulated CD8+ T cells sorted from spleen or lymph node cells, obtained before intestinal transplant. Receptors originate from a human donor who received an intestinal transplant.

The chain is built from TRBV4-2 and TRBJ2-7, with D possibly being TRBD2 (5 bases). Germline CDR1 reads LGHNA; CDR2 reads YNFKEQ. V lost 1 base and J lost 2, with 9 bases in between. This CDR3 has 14 amino acids. The CDR3 region has the DNA TGTGCCAGCAGCCAAGGTCACGGGGCCTACGAGCAGTACTTC. This sequence encodes CASSQGHGAYEQYF.

The chain is built from TRBV11-2 and TRBJ2-6, with D perhaps TRBD1 (6 bases). This CDR3 comprises 18 residues. Germline CDR1 is SGHAT and CDR2 is FQNNGV. The V end lost 4 bases, the J end lost 0 bases, and 16 bases lay between the germline ends. CDR3 amino acids: CASSSSGTIFSGANVLTF. CDR3 DNA: TGTGCCAGCAGCTCCTCAGGGACAATCTTCTCTGGGGCCAACGTCCTGACTTTC.

This chain links TRBV6-1 with TRBJ2-2, with D unclear. V was shortened by 4 bases and J by 7 bases, with 4 bases between the two germline ends. CDR1 and CDR2 (germline): MNHNS, SASEGT. CDR3 length: 11 amino acids. The CDR3, as DNA: TGTGCCAGCAGTGTTAGCGGGGAGCTGTTTTTT. Its translation: CASSVSGELFF.

This clone is a singleton in its sample. The chain links TRBV28 to TRBJ2-7, with 10 bases lining up with TRBD1. The CDR3 is made up of 14 amino acids. The germline gives CDR1 MDHEN, CDR2 SYDVKM. Trimming at V came to 3 bases and at J to 2 bases, leaving 1 base not matched to a gene. CDR3 loop: CASSLGTGAYEQYF. Written as DNA, the CDR3 is TGTGCCAGCAGTTTGGGGACAGGGGCCTACGAGCAGTACTTC. Filled out from reference TRBV28 and TRBJ2-7, the complete variable domain reads DVKVTQSSRYLVKRTGEKVFLECVQDMDHENMFWYRQDPGLGLRLIYFSYDVKMKEKGDIPEGYSVSREKKERFSLILESASTNQTSMYLCASSLGTGAYEQYFGPGTRLTVT.

The chain combines TRBV30 with TRBJ2-2; tentative D call: TRBD1 (5 bases). The CDR3 spans 14 residues. CDR1 is GTSNPN, CDR2 SVGIG, per germline (reference sequence). Trimming removed 2 bases at V and 0 bases at J, with 7 bases between. The CDR3 reads CAWSLTANTGELFF. As DNA, the CDR3 is TGTGCCTGGAGTCTGACAGCGAACACCGGGGAGCTGTTTTTT.

The chain uses TRBV30 and TRBJ1-5; 7 nucleotides line up with TRBD1. CDR3 length: 13 amino acids. J gave up 5 bases and V 5 bases, and 6 bases lay outside the gene matches. Germline V CDR1 and CDR2: GTSNPN, SVGIG (reference sequence). The CDR3 sequence is CAWPTGVDQPQHF. DNA for the CDR3: TGTGCCTGGCCTACAGGGGTGGATCAGCCCCAGCATTTT.

V and J are TRBV28 and TRBJ2-7; the match to TRBD2 covers 8 bases. J was trimmed by 4 bases and V by 5 bases; bases with no gene match: 7. Germline-derived CDR1 and CDR2 are MDHEN and SYDVKM. This CDR3 has 14 amino acids. CDR3 sequence reads: CASSTGSGRYEQYF. CDR3 DNA sequence: TGTGCCAGCAGTACGGGGAGCGGGAGATACGAGCAGTACTTC.

V is TRBV5-6 and J is TRBJ2-7; 9 nucleotides line up with TRBD2. Germline CDR1 and CDR2: SGHDT and YYEEEE. Germline trimming cut 2 bases from V and 9 bases from J; bases unmatched to any gene: 9. This CDR3 comprises 14 residues. Here the CDR3 reads CASSFSGGEPGQYF. The DNA of the CDR3 is TGTGCCAGCAGCTTTAGCGGGGGTGAACCAGGGCAGTACTTC.

CDR3 loop: CASSQDQGTGNTIYF. CDR3 coding DNA: TGCGCCAGCAGCCAAGATCAGGGGACCGGAAACACCATATATTTT. This rearrangement joins TRBV4-3 to TRBJ1-3; a possible D gene is TRBD1 (6 bases). This CDR3 contains 15 residues. Trimming pared 0 bases from V and 4 bases from J, leaving 10 bases between. Germline CDR1 and CDR2: LGHNA and YSLEER.

This clone was counted only a few times. This chain connects TRBV5-1 to TRBJ1-1, with D tentatively TRBD1 (6 bases). This CDR3 is built from 13 residues. The V and J ends lost 4 bases and 8 bases respectively, with 15 bases between them. Germline V gives CDR1 SGHRS, CDR2 YFSETQ. The CDR3: CASSRGGAPEAFF. The CDR3 DNA sequence: TGCGCCAGCAGCAGGGGGGGGGCGCCGGAAGCTTTCTTT.

The chain carries TRBV30 and TRBJ2-7; 7 nucleotides line up with TRBD1. Germline V gene data show CDR1 as GTSNPN and CDR2 as SVGIG (reference sequence). The V segment lost 4 bases and the J segment 4 bases; nucleotides outside the gene matches: 13. The CDR3 is 15 residues long. DNA of the CDR3: TGTGCCTGGACATCCGGGGAAGAGACAGGGTACGAGCAGTACTTC. It encodes CAWTSGEETGYEQYF.

The chain employs TRBV6-1 and TRBJ2-2, with a tentative D call TRBD1 (5 bases). V lost 1 base and J lost 4, with 13 bases in between. There are 16 residues in the CDR3. Germline CDR1 reads MNHNS; CDR2 reads SASEGT. The CDR3 reads CASSEEVGAFTGELFF. Here the CDR3 DNA reads TGTGCCAGCAGTGAAGAAGTAGGGGCCTTCACCGGGGAGCTGTTTTTT.

The rearrangement links TRBV9 to TRBJ2-7; TRBD2 is a possible D gene (5 bases). The CDR3 spans 11 residues. With 4 bases removed from V and 5 bases from J, the gap between germline ends came to 7 bases. Germline lookup yields CDR1 SGDLS and CDR2 YYNGEE. Written as DNA, the CDR3 is TGTGCCAGCAGCCCGGGGAACGAGCAGTACTTC. Amino acid sequence: CASSPGNEQYF.